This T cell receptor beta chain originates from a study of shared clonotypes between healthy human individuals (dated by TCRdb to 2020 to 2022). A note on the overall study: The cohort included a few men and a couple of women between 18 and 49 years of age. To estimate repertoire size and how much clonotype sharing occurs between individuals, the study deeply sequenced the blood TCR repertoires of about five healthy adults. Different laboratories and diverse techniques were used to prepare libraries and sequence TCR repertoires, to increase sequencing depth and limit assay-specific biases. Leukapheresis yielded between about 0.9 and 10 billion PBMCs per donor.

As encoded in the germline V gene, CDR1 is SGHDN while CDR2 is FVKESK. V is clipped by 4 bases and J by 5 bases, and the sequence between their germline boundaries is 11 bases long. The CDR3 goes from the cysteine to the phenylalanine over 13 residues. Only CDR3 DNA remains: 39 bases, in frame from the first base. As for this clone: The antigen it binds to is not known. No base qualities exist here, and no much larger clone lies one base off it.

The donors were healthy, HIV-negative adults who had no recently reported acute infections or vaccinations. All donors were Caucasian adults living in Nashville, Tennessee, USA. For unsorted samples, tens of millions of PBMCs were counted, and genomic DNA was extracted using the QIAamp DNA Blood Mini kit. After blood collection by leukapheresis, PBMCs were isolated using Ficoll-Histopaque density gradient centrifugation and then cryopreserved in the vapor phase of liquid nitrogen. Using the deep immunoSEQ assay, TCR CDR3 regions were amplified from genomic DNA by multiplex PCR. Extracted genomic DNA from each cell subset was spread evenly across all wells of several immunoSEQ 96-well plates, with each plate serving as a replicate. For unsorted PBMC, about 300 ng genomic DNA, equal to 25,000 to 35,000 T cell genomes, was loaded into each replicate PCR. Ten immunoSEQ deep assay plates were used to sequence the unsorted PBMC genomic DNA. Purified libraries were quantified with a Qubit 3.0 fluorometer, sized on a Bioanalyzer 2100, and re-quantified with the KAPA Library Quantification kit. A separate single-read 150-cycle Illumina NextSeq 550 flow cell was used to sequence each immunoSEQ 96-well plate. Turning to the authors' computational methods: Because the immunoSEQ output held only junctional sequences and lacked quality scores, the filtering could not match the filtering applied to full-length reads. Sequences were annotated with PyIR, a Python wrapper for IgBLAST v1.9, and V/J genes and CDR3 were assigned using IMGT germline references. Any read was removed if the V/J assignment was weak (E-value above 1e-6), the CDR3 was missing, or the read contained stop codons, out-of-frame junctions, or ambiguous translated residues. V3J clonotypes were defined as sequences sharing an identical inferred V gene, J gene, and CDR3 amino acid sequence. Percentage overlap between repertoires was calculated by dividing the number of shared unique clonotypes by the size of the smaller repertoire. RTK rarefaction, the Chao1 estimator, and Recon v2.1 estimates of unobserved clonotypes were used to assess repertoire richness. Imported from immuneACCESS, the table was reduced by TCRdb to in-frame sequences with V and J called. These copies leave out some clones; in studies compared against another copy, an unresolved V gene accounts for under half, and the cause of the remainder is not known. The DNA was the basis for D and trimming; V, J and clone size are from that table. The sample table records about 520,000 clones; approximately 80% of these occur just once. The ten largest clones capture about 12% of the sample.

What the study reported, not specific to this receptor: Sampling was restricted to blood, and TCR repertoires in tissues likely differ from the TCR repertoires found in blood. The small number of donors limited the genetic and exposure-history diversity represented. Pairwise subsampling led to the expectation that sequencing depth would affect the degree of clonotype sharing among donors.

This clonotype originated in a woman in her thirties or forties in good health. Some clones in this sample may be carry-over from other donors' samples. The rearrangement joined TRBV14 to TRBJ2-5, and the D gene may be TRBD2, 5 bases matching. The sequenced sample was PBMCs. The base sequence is TGTGCCAGCAGCCCTGGAGAGGGCGAGACCCAGTACTTC. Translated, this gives CASSPGEGETQYF.